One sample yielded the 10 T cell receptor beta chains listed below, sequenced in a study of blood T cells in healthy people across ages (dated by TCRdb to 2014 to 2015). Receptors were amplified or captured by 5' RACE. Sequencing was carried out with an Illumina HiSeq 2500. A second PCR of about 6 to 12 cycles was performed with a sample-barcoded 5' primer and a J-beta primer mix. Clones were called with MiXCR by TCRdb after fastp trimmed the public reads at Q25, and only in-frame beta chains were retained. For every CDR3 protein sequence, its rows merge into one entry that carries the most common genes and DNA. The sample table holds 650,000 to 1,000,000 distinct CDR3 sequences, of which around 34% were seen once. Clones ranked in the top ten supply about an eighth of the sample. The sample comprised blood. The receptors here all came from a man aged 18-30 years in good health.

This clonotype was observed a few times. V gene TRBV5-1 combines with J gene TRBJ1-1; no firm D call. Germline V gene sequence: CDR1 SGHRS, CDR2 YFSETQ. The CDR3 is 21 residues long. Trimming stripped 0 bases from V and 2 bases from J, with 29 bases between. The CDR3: CASSLGFFSAERRGINTEAFF. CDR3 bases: TGCGCCAGCAGCTTGGGTTTTTTCTCTGCCGAGAGGAGAGGGATTAACACTGAAGCTTTCTTT.

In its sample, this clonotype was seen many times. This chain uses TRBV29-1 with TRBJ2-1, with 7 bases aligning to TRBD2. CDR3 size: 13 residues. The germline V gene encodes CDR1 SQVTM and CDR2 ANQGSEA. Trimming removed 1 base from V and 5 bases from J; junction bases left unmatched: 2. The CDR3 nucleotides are TGCAGCGTTGAAGTGCTAGCGGACAATGAGCAGTTCTTC. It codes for CSVEVLADNEQFF.

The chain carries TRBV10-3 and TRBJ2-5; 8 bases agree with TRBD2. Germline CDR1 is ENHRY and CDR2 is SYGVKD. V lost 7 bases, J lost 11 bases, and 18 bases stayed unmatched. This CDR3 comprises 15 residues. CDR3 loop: CAINRRGGSDSEQYF. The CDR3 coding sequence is TGTGCCATCAATAGACGGGGGGGCTCAGATAGTGAGCAGTACTTC.

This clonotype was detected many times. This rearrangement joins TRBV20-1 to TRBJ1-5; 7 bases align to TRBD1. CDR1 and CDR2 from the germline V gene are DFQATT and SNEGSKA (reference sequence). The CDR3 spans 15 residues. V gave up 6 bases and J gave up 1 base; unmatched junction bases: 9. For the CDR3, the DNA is TGCAGTGCCGTGACAGGGCGAGGGAGCAATCAGCCCCAGCATTTT. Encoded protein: CSAVTGRGSNQPQHF.

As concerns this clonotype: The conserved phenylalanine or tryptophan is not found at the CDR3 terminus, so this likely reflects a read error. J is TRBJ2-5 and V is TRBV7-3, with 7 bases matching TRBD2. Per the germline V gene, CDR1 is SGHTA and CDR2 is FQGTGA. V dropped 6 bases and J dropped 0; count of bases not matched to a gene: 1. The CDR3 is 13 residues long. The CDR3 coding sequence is TGTGCCAGCAGAGCGGGGAACCAAGAGACCCAGTACCTC. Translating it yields CASRAGNQETQYL.

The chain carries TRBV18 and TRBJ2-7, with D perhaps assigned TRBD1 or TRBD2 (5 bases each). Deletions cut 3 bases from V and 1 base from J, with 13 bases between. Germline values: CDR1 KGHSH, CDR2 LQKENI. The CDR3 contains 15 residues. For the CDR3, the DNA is TGTGCCAGCTCACCCCAGGGAGTGGGTTCCTACGAGCAGTACTTC. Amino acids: CASSPQGVGSYEQYF. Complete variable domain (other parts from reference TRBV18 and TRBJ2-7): NAGVMQNPRHLVRRRGQEARLRCSPMKGHSHVYWYRQLPEEGLKFMVYLQKENIIDESGMPKERFSAEFPKEGPSILRIQQVVRGDSAAYFCASSPQGVGSYEQYFGPGTRLTVT.

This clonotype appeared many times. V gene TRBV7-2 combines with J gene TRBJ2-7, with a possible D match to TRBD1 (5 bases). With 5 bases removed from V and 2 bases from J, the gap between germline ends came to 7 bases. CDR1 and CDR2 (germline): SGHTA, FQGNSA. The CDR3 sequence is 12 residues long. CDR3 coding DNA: TGTGCCAGCAGCCCCAGGGCCTACGAGCAGTACTTC. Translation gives CASSPRAYEQYF.

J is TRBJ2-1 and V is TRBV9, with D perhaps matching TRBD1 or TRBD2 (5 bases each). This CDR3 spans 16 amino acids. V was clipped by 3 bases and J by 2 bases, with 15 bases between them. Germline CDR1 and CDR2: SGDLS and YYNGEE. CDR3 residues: CASSGGSGGTYNEQFF. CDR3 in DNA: TGTGCCAGCAGCGGTGGCTCTGGGGGTACCTACAATGAGCAGTTCTTC.

CDR3 residues: CASSVGRLTGTTDTQYF. DNA of the CDR3: TGTGCCAGCAGCGTAGGAAGATTGACAGGGACCACAGATACGCAGTATTTT. The chain has TRBV9 and TRBJ2-3; TRBD1 matches 7 bases. With V trimmed by 0 bases and J by 2 bases, 9 bases remained unmatched. This CDR3 has 17 residues. The germline V gene encodes CDR1 SGDLS and CDR2 YYNGEE.

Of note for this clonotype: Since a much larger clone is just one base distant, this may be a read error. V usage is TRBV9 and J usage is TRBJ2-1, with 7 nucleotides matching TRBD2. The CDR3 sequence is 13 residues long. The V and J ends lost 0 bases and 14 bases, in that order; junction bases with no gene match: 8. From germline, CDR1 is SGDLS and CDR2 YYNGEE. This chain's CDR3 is CASSVGDSGWKFF. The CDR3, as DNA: TGTGCCAGCAGCGTAGGTGATAGCGGGTGGAAGTTCTTC. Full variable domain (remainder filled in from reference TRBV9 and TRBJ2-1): DSGVTQTPKHLITATGQRVTLRCSPRSGDLSVYWYQQSLDQGLQFLIQYYNGEERAKGNILERFSAQQFPDLHSELNLSSLELGDSALYFCASSVGDSGWKFFGPGTRLTVL.